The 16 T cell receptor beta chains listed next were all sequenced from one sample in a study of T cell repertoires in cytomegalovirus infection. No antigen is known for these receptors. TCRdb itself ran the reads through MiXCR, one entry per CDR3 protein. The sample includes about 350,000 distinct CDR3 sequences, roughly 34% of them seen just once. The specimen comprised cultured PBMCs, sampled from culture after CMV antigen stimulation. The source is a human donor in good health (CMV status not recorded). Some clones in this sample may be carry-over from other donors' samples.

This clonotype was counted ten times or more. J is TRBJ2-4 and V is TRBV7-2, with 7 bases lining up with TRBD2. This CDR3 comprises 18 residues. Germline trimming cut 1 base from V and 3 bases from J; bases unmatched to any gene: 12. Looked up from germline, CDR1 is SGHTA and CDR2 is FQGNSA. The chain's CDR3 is CASSLGLRASGLKNIQYF. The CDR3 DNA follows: TGTGCCAGCAGCTTAGGATTAAGGGCTAGCGGACTCAAAAACATTCAGTACTTC.

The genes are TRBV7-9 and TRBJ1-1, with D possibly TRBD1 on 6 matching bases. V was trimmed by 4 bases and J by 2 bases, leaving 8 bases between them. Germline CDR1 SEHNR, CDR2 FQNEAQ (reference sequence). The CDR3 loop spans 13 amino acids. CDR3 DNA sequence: TGTGCCAGCAGCTCGGACAGTAACACTGAAGCTTTCTTT. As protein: CASSSDSNTEAFF.

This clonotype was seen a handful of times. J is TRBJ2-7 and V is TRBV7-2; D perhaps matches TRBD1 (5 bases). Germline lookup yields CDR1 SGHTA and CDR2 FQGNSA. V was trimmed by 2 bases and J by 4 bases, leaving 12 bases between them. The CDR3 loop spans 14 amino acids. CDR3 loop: CASSLRRTPYEQYF. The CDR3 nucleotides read TGTGCCAGCAGCTTACGCAGGACACCTTACGAGCAGTACTTC.

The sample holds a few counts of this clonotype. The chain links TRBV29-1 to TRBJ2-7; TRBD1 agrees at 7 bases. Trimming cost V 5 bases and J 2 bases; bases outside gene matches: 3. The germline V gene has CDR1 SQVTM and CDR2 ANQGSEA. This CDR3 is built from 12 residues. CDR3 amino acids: CSVLGQAYEQYF. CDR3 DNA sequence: TGCAGCGTTCTCGGACAGGCCTACGAGCAGTACTTC.

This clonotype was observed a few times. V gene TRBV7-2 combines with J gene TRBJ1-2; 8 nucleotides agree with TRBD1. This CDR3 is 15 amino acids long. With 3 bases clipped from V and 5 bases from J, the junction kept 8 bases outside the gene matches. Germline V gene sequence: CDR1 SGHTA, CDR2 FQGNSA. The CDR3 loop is CASSLRTGPGYGYTF. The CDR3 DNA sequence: TGTGCCAGCAGCTTGCGGACAGGGCCGGGGTATGGCTACACCTTC.

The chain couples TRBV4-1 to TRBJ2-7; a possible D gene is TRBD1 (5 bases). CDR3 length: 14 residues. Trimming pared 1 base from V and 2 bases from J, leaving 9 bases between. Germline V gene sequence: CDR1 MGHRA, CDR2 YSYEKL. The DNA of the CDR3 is TGCGCCAGCAGCCAAGTTTCAGGGACCTACGAGCAGTACGTC. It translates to CASSQVSGTYEQYV.

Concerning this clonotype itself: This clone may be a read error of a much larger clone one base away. The CDR3 is CASSAPGASYEQYF. The DNA of the CDR3 is TGTGCCAGCAGCGCCCCTGGGGCTTCCTACGAGCAGTACTTC. The gene calls are TRBV7-6 and TRBJ2-7; D possibly corresponds to TRBD1 (5 bases). The CDR3 runs 14 residues. Trimming removed 5 bases at V and 1 base at J, with 12 bases between. CDR1 SGHVS and CDR2 FNYEAQ come from the germline V gene.

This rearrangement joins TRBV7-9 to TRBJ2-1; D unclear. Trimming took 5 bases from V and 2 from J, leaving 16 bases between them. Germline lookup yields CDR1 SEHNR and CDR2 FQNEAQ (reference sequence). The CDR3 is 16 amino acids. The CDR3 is CASSIGRIGPYNEQFF. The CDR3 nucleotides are TGTGCCAGCAGCATCGGACGGATTGGGCCCTACAATGAGCAGTTCTTC.

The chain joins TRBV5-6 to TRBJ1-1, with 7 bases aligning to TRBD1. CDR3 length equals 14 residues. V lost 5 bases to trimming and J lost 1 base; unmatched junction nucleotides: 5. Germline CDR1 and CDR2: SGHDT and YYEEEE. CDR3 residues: CASRKDRRNTEAFF. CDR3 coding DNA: TGTGCCAGCAGGAAGGACAGGCGGAACACTGAAGCTTTCTTT.

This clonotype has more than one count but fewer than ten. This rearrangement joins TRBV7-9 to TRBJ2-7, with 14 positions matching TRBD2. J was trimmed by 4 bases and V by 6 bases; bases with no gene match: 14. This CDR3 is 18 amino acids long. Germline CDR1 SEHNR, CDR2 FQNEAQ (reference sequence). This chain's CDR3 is CASRPGTSGSFSPYEQYF. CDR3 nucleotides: TGTGCCAGCAGACCCGGGACTAGCGGGAGTTTTAGTCCTTACGAGCAGTACTTC.

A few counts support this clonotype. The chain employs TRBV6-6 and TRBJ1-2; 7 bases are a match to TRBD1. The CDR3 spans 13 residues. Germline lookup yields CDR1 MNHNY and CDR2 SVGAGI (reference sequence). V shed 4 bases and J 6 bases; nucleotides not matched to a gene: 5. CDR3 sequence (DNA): TGTGCCAGCAGTTCCACCACAGGGGATGGCTACACCTTC. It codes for CASSSTTGDGYTF.

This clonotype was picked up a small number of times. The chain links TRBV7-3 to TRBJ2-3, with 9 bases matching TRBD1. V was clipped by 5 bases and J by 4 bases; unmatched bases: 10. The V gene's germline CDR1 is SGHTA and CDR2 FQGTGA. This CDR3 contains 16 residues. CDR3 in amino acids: CASSPSRDRVSDTQYF. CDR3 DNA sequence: TGTGCCAGCAGCCCAAGCCGGGACAGGGTGTCAGATACGCAGTATTTT.

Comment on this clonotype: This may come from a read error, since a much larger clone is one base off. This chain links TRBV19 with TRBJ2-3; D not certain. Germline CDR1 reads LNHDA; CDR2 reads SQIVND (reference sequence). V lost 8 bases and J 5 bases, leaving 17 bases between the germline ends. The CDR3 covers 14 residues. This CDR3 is CASCPTWSGDTQYF. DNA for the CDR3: TGTGCCAGTTGCCCGACATGGTCGGGAGATACGCAGTATTTT.

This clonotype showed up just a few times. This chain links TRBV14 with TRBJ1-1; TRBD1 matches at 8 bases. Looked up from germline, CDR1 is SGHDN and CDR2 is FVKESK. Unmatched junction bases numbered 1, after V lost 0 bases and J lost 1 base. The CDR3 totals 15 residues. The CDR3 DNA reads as TGTGCCAGCAGCCAAGAAGGACAGGGGAACACTGAAGCTTTCTTT. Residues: CASSQEGQGNTEAFF. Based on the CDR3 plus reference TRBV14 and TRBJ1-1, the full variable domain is EAGVTQFPSHSVIEKGQTVTLRCDPISGHDNLYWYRRVMGKEIKFLLHFVKESKQDESGMPNNRFLAERTGGTYSTLKVQPAELEDSGVYFCASSQEGQGNTEAFFGQGTRLTVV.

The CDR3 sequence is CASSWATGEDGYTF. The CDR3 DNA reads TGTGCCAGCAGTTGGGCTACAGGGGAGGATGGCTACACCTTC. V gene TRBV12-3 or TRBV12-4 combines with J gene TRBJ1-2; 7 bases are shared with TRBD1. This CDR3 has 14 residues. The junction had 8 bases not matched to a gene; V was cut back by 4 bases and J by 6 bases.

The CDR3 loop is CASSSWAQGYEQYF. In DNA form, the CDR3 reads TGTGCCAGCAGCTCTTGGGCCCAGGGCTACGAGCAGTACTTC. The gene calls are TRBV7-2 and TRBJ2-7; maybe TRBD1 (5 bases). Deletions cut 4 bases from V and 3 bases from J, with 13 bases between. The CDR3 length is 14 residues. Looked up from germline, CDR1 is SGHTA and CDR2 is FQGNSA.